Listed here are 21 T cell receptor beta chains from one sample, sequenced in a study of low-dose radiotherapy and immunotherapy resistance in tumors. Time point meaning: before trial treatment. TRAV- and TRBV-specific primers, spanning alpha and beta chains, primed first-strand cDNA. The authors ran around 22 PCR cycles to amplify TCRs with a constant-region primer and V-primer adapter. MiXCR, applied by TCRdb to the reads, yields one record per CDR3 protein. The data show around 80,000 distinct CDR3 sequences, about 19% seen once. Sample: PBMCs, taken before treatment. These receptors all stem from a male donor with prostate cancer.

This clonotype was counted at least ten times. The chain uses TRBV10-1 and TRBJ2-5; 12 nucleotides line up with TRBD2. Per the germline V gene, CDR1 is WNHNN and CDR2 is SYGVQD (reference sequence). The V gene end was trimmed by 2 bases and the J gene end by 1 base; junction bases not matched to a gene: 5. This CDR3 comprises 17 residues. CDR3 nucleotides: TGCGCCAGCAGTGAGCTACGACTAGCGGGAGCCCAAGAGACCCAGTACTTC. This codes for CASSELRLAGAQETQYF.

The genes are TRBV2 and TRBJ2-7; 7 bases map to TRBD2. V trimming: 2 bases; J trimming: 5 bases; junction bases outside the gene matches: 6. The CDR3 covers 14 residues. Germline V CDR1 and CDR2: SNHLY, FYNNEI. CDR3 protein: CASSEILLANEQYF. The CDR3 nucleotides are TGTGCCAGCAGTGAAATCTTACTAGCGAACGAGCAGTACTTC.

This clonotype was found many times. This CDR3 reads CASSTGTGQETQYF. CDR3 DNA: TGTGCCAGCAGTACCGGGACAGGTCAAGAGACCCAGTACTTC. This chain links TRBV12-3 or TRBV12-4 with TRBJ2-5; TRBD1 matches 8 bases. The junction had 4 bases not matched to a gene; V was cut back by 5 bases and J by 2 bases. CDR3 length: 14 amino acids.

Turning to this clonotype: This likely reflects a read error, since a far larger clone is one base away. The V and J genes are TRBV6-8 and TRBJ1-2; 7 nucleotides align to TRBD1. The V gene end was trimmed by 6 bases and the J gene end by 4 bases; junction bases not matched to a gene: 2. CDR1 and CDR2 from the germline V gene are MNHGY and SAAAGT. The CDR3 length is 12 residues. The CDR3, as DNA: TGTGCCAGCAGACAGGGGCCCTATGGCTACACCTTC. This sequence encodes CASRQGPYGYTF.

This clonotype was recorded at least ten times. The gene calls are TRBV27 and TRBJ2-3; TRBD2 aligns across 8 bases. Looked up from germline, CDR1 is MNHEY and CDR2 is SMNVEV (reference sequence). The length of the CDR3 is 15 residues. J gave up 2 bases and V 8 bases, and 9 bases lay outside the gene matches. Here the CDR3 DNA reads TGTGCCAGCGCCACCGCGACTAGCGCCACAGATACGCAGTATTTT. Its translation is CASATATSATDTQYF.

Note on this clonotype: A far larger clone is a single base away, which makes a read error likely. The missing conserved phenylalanine or tryptophan at the end of this CDR3 makes a read error likely. The genes are TRBV9 and TRBJ2-1; a possible D gene is TRBD1 (7 bases). The CDR3 is 16 amino acids. Germline lookup yields CDR1 SGDLS and CDR2 YYNGEE. CDR3 protein: CASSLHGGGGYNEQFL. CDR3 nucleotides: TGCGCCAGCAGCCTCCATGGAGGGGGCGGCTACAATGAGCAGTTCCTC.

This clonotype was recorded many times. The chain couples TRBV29-1 to TRBJ2-4; 15 bases fit TRBD2. The V gene end was trimmed by 6 bases and the J gene end by 7 bases; junction bases not matched to a gene: 1. The CDR3 totals 13 residues. The germline V gene has CDR1 SQVTM and CDR2 ANQGSEA. CDR3 sequence: CSVGLAGGNIQYF. The DNA of the CDR3 is TGCAGCGTCGGACTAGCGGGAGGGAACATTCAGTACTTC. Full variable domain (missing parts from reference TRBV29-1 and TRBJ2-4): SAVISQKPSRDICQRGTSLTIQCQVDSQVTMMFWYRQQPGQSLTLIATANQGSEATYESGFVIDKFPISRPNLTFSTLTVSNMSPEDSSIYLCSVGLAGGNIQYFGAGTRLSVL.

The V gene is TRBV5-1, the J gene TRBJ2-1; possibly TRBD2 for D (6 bases). Germline loops: CDR1 SGHRS, CDR2 YFSETQ. The V and J ends lost 0 bases and 10 bases respectively, with 17 bases between them. The CDR3 length is 15 residues. The CDR3 coding sequence is TGCGCCAGCAGCTTGGAGGCGGGGAGCTCCTACGAGCAGTTCTTC. As protein: CASSLEAGSSYEQFF.

In its sample, this clonotype was seen many times. The rearrangement uses TRBV5-1 and TRBJ2-2, with TRBD2 identical over 7 bases. CDR3 length: 15 residues. The V segment lost 1 base and the J segment 3 bases; nucleotides outside the gene matches: 3. The germline V gene has CDR1 SGHRS and CDR2 YFSETQ. This CDR3 is CASSLSLADTGELFF. The CDR3 region has the DNA TGCGCCAGCAGCTTGAGCCTAGCGGACACCGGGGAGCTGTTTTTT.

Ten or more counts support this clonotype. The chain has TRBV29-1 and TRBJ1-2; maybe TRBD1 (5 bases). Germline V gives CDR1 SQVTM, CDR2 ANQGSEA. With 0 bases removed from V and 7 bases from J, the gap between germline ends came to 15 bases. CDR3 length: 14 residues. CDR3 residues: CSVEDLPGPGGYTF. The DNA for the CDR3 is TGCAGCGTTGAAGATCTGCCAGGGCCGGGTGGCTACACCTTC.

In this sample, this clonotype turned up many times. The V and J genes are TRBV10-2 and TRBJ2-3; 9 positions agree with TRBD2. Germline loops: CDR1 WSHSY, CDR2 SAAADI. CDR3 size: 21 residues. With 6 bases clipped from V and 0 bases from J, the junction kept 22 bases outside the gene matches. DNA of the CDR3: TGCGCCAGCAGGGGGTTAGCGGGAGTGACCGGCTTCAATCCTAGCACAGATACGCAGTATTTT. It specifies CASRGLAGVTGFNPSTDTQYF.

The chain has TRBV7-2 and TRBJ2-7; D gene ambiguous. This CDR3 is built from 12 residues. Germline CDR1 reads SGHTA; CDR2 reads FQGNSA. V was pared by 5 bases and J by 2 bases, with 7 bases between. The CDR3 DNA sequence: TGTGCCAGCAGCCGCCCGGCCTACGAGCAGTACTTC. It specifies CASSRPAYEQYF.

This clonotype was counted ten times or more. The V gene is TRBV4-2, the J gene TRBJ1-3; no clear D gene. The CDR3 is made up of 17 amino acids. Germline V gene data show CDR1 as LGHNA and CDR2 as YNFKEQ. The ends were cut back, 1 base at V and 0 bases at J, with 13 bases in the middle. The chain's CDR3 is CASSQVAQASSGNTIYF. CDR3 coding DNA: TGTGCCAGCAGCCAAGTCGCGCAGGCCTCCTCTGGAAACACCATATATTTT.

There are many counts of this clonotype. V gene TRBV6-1 combines with J gene TRBJ1-1, with D unresolved. Trimming pared 3 bases from V and 6 bases from J, leaving 14 bases between. CDR1 MNHNS and CDR2 SASEGT come from the germline V gene. The CDR3 runs 14 residues. The CDR3 is CASSEPFTSAEAFF. CDR3 sequence (DNA): TGTGCCAGCAGTGAGCCATTCACGTCCGCTGAAGCTTTCTTT.

The chain recombines TRBV6-2 or TRBV6-3 with TRBJ2-1; 13 bases fit TRBD2. With V trimmed by 7 bases and J by 5 bases, 5 bases remained unmatched. The CDR3 loop spans 15 amino acids. The germline gives CDR1 MNHEY, CDR2 SVGEGT. The CDR3 DNA follows: TGTGCCAGCACCGCGACTAGCGGGAGGCACAATGAGCAGTTCTTC. This encodes CASTATSGRHNEQFF.

This clonotype was counted a few times. The chain carries TRBV19 and TRBJ2-1; no clear D. V was shortened by 1 base and J by 8 bases, with 3 bases between the two germline ends. Germline V gene lookup returns CDR1 LNHDA and CDR2 SQIVND (reference sequence). The CDR3 is made up of 11 amino acids. For the CDR3, the DNA is TGTGCCAGTAGTATAGGCGATGAGCAGTTCTTC. This translates into CASSIGDEQFF.

This chain uses TRBV28 with TRBJ2-7; TRBD2 matches 13 bases. The germline V gene encodes CDR1 MDHEN and CDR2 SYDVKM. V trimming: 5 bases; J trimming: 6 bases; junction bases outside the gene matches: 10. The CDR3 covers 16 residues. The CDR3 region is CASSIDPGTSGTEQYF. The CDR3 DNA reads TGTGCCAGCAGTATCGACCCGGGGACTAGCGGGACCGAGCAGTACTTC.

This clonotype was seen ten or more times. V usage is TRBV9 and J usage is TRBJ2-5, with D possibly matching TRBD1 (6 bases). The CDR3 runs 13 residues. V gave up 2 bases and J gave up 5 bases, with 10 bases separating them. Germline V gene lookup returns CDR1 SGDLS and CDR2 YYNGEE. The CDR3 loop is CASSVRGAETQYF. As DNA, the CDR3 is TGTGCCAGCAGCGTCAGGGGAGCGGAGACCCAGTACTTC.

This clonotype was counted at least ten times. The chain couples TRBV6-6 to TRBJ1-3; D is uncertain. Trimming took 7 bases from V and 0 from J, leaving 19 bases between them. Per the germline V gene, CDR1 is MNHNY and CDR2 is SVGAGI (reference sequence). The CDR3 spans 17 residues. The CDR3: CASTPGGQPSSGNTIYF. As DNA, the CDR3 is TGTGCCAGCACCCCCGGTGGGCAGCCGAGCTCTGGAAACACCATATATTTT.

The sample holds many counts of this clonotype. The V gene is TRBV30, the J gene TRBJ1-6; no clear D gene. The CDR3 consists of 14 residues. V gave up 1 base and J gave up 3 bases, with 7 bases separating them. The germline CDR1 and CDR2 sequences are GTSNPN and SVGIG (reference sequence). In nucleotides, the CDR3 is TGTGCCTGGAGTGCGTTAAACTATAATTCACCCCTCCACTTT. Translation: CAWSALNYNSPLHF.

This clonotype was recorded at least ten times. This sequence joins TRBV7-9 and TRBJ2-5, with D unclear. V was shortened by 6 bases and J by 2 bases, with 4 bases between the two germline ends. In germline, CDR1 is SEHNR, CDR2 FQNEAQ (reference sequence). CDR3 length equals 11 residues. The CDR3 nucleotides are TGTGCCAGCAGAATACAAGAGACCCAGTACTTC. It translates to CASRIQETQYF.